In its sample, the clone carrying this T cell receptor beta chain is medium-sized. Looked up from germline, CDR1 is LGHNA and CDR2 is YNFKEQ. The CDR3 spans 14 residues. The germline V and J ends were trimmed by 0 bases and 5 bases, with 7 bases remaining between them. Patients were ineligible given autoimmune disease history or systemic immunosuppression. The record originates from a study of OX40 agonist ivuxolimab in advanced cancers. Assay: immunoSEQ multiplex PCR; the TCRdb copy retains only in-frame clones and omits some. The sample records 6,000 to 7,000 clones, about four fifths being singletons.

This chain links TRBV4-2 with TRBJ1-4, with D unclear. This sequence originates from an adult with an advanced solid tumor such as melanoma, head and neck, liver or kidney cancer. Specimen: CD4+ or CD8+ T cells sorted from blood, collected in a trial of the OX40 agonist ivuxolimab. DNA of the CDR3: TGTGCCAGCAGCCAAGATCCTGGAAATGAAAAACTGTTTTTT. This codes for CASSQDPGNEKLFF.